This record looks at one T cell receptor beta chain sequence and its context. The target antigen is unknown. Patients were newly diagnosed with stage II-IVA oral cavity squamous cell carcinoma without prior systemic or radiation treatment. No culture or expansion preceded analysis of these blood cells. The entry originates in a study of neoadjuvant anti-PD-1 for oral cavity cancer. About the study: Around day 43, patients without progression received a fourth nivolumab dose before surgery.

The assay was immunoSEQ multiplex PCR, and TCRdb's table has in-frame clones only and misses some. The data contain approximately 32,000 clones, around nine tenths of them seen just once; the ten biggest clones take up about 4%. Between the trimmed V and J ends, which lost 4 bases and 5 bases, there was a span of 8 bases. Germline CDR1 SGHDN, CDR2 FVKESK. CDR3 length: 12 amino acids. General study results and limits: PBMC Gini-index clonality exceeded responders' in non-responders post-nivolumab.

This TCR came from a person aged 35 to 85 with oral cavity squamous cell carcinoma. The material sequenced was PBMCs, taken before nivolumab (anti-PD-1) treatment. This chain connects TRBV14 to TRBJ1-2; D uncertain. CDR3 nucleotide sequence: TGTGCCAGCAGCCCCGACACGTATGGCTACACCTTC. It specifies CASSPDTYGYTF.